The 15 T cell receptor beta chains below come from one sample, sequenced in a study of persistence of HIV-infected CD4 T cells. These receptors have no identified antigens. The libraries were made with immunoSEQ version 4 in survey mode. Assay used: immunoSEQ multiplex PCR; TCRdb lists only in-frame clones, some missing. The sample includes roughly 34,000 clones, over 80% of them seen just once. The stimulus was lysate of CMV-infected fibroblasts, 10 ug/mL. CD40L/CD69 double-negative CD45RO-high memory CD4+ T cells were collected. Sequenced here: CD4+ T cells sorted from PBMCs after approximately 20-hour stimulation, sampled from a patient who received antiretroviral therapy. The receptors here all came from an adult woman with HIV who was CMV-seropositive.

Relative to its sample, this clone is medium-sized. The chain has TRBV7-2 and TRBJ1-2; D remains unclear. The CDR3 covers 15 residues. The germline V gene encodes CDR1 SGHTA and CDR2 FQGNSA. The V and J ends lost 2 bases and 6 bases respectively, with 16 bases between them. The CDR3, as DNA: TGTGCCAGCAGCTTATACAGCGGCGGGGTTGATGGCTACACCTTC. Its protein is CASSLYSGGVDGYTF.

V is TRBV7-3 and J is TRBJ2-5, with a possible D match to TRBD1 (5 bases). The CDR3 is made up of 13 amino acids. V lost 1 base to trimming and J lost 5 bases, with 8 bases between them. Germline-derived CDR1 and CDR2 are SGHTA and FQGTGA. CDR3 sequence: CASSLKGIETQYF. The CDR3 nucleotides are TGTGCCAGCAGCTTAAAGGGGATTGAGACCCAGTACTTC.

Concerning this clone: This sample also contains other DNA sequences that code for the same CDR3. The rearrangement uses TRBV7-9 and TRBJ1-2, with 7 bases matching TRBD1. Germline assignment: CDR1 SEHNR and CDR2 FQNEAQ (reference sequence). J was trimmed by 3 bases and V by 1 base; bases with no gene match: 5. The CDR3 is 15 residues long. The CDR3 here is CASSLGGGADYGYTF. CDR3 DNA: TGTGCCAGCAGCTTAGGAGGGGGCGCAGACTATGGCTACACCTTC.

J is TRBJ1-1 and V is TRBV3-1 (or the pseudogene TRBV3-2); no definite D call. Germline values: CDR1 LGHDT, CDR2 YNNKEL (reference sequence). Between the trimmed V and J ends, which lost 4 bases and 1 base, there was a span of 10 bases. This CDR3 has 14 amino acids. In DNA form, the CDR3 reads TGTGCCAGCAGCCGCCGGGAGACGAACACTGAAGCTTTCTTT. It codes for CASSRRETNTEAFF.

This rearrangement joins TRBV24-1 to TRBJ2-3; 10 positions match TRBD1. V trimming: 5 bases; J trimming: 2 bases; junction bases outside the gene matches: 3. Germline V gene sequence: CDR1 KGHDR, CDR2 SFDVKD. The CDR3 length is 15 residues. This chain's CDR3 is CATSGTGGNTDTQYF. CDR3 coding DNA: TGTGCCACCAGTGGGACAGGGGGAAACACAGATACGCAGTATTTT.

This chain uses TRBV28 with TRBJ1-2; D may be TRBD1 (5 bases). V dropped 7 bases and J dropped 0 bases, with 9 bases sitting between them. CDR1 and CDR2 from the germline V gene are MDHEN and SYDVKM. The CDR3 totals 13 residues. The CDR3 spells CASKDTSNYGYTF. CDR3 nucleotide sequence: TGTGCCAGCAAGGACACCTCTAACTATGGCTACACCTTC.

This clone was seen a few times. The V call is TRBV4-1, the J call TRBJ2-2; 8 bases fit TRBD1. There are 18 residues in the CDR3. Looked up from germline, CDR1 is MGHRA and CDR2 is YSYEKL. The V segment lost 1 base and the J segment 4 bases; nucleotides outside the gene matches: 11. For the CDR3, the DNA is TGCGCCAGCAGCCAAGTAAGGTGGGGCCAGGGGGCCACCGGGGAGCTGTTTTTT. Translation gives CASSQVRWGQGATGELFF.

This chain connects TRBV4-2 to TRBJ2-4; D is uncertain. From germline, CDR1 is LGHNA and CDR2 YNFKEQ. Trimming took 0 bases from V and 10 from J, leaving 16 bases between them. The CDR3 consists of 15 residues. The CDR3 region has the DNA TGTGCCAGCAGCCAAGATCGGAGCAACCGGATAATTCAGTACTTC. This encodes CASSQDRSNRIIQYF.

The chain recombines TRBV5-1 with TRBJ2-3, with unresolved D. Germline-derived CDR1 and CDR2 are SGHRS and YFSETQ. This CDR3 comprises 15 residues. Trimming removed 0 bases at V and 0 bases at J, with 8 bases between. The CDR3 reads CASSLASPSTDTQYF. DNA for the CDR3: TGCGCCAGCAGCTTGGCTTCCCCTAGCACAGATACGCAGTATTTT.

V usage is TRBV2 and J usage is TRBJ1-5; D is ambiguous. Germline assignment: CDR1 SNHLY and CDR2 FYNNEI. Trimming took off 3 bases at V and 4 bases at J, with 4 bases between the two ends. The CDR3 spans 12 residues. CDR3 sequence (DNA): TGTGCCAGCAGTGAGGGAAATCAGCCCCAGCATTTT. This encodes CASSEGNQPQHF. Together with reference TRBV2 and TRBJ1-5, the CDR3 gives the full variable domain: EPEVTQTPSHQVTQMGQEVILRCVPISNHLYFYWYRQILGQKVEFLVSFYNNEISEKSEIFDDQFSVERPDGSNFTLKIRSTKLEDSAMYFCASSEGNQPQHFGDGTRLSIL.

This clone was observed a few times. The J gene is TRBJ1-2, the V gene TRBV5-4; perhaps TRBD1 as D (5 bases). CDR1 is SGHNT, CDR2 YYREEE, per germline (reference sequence). The CDR3 runs 12 residues. Trimming removed 6 bases from V and 5 bases from J, with 11 bases in between. In nucleotides, the CDR3 is TGTGCCAGCACCTCAGGGTTATATGGCTACACCTTC. Its translation: CASTSGLYGYTF.

This chain joins TRBV11-2 and TRBJ1-3; perhaps TRBD1 as D (5 bases). This CDR3 spans 19 amino acids. Germline values: CDR1 SGHAT, CDR2 FQNNGV. The V and J ends lost 0 bases and 0 bases respectively, with 18 bases between them. The CDR3 sequence is CASSLDPVGTVNSGNTIYF. CDR3 in DNA: TGTGCCAGCAGCTTAGATCCTGTAGGGACTGTAAACTCTGGAAACACCATATATTTT.

This sequence joins TRBV18 and TRBJ1-2; D call uncertain. There are 13 residues in the CDR3. The germline V gene encodes CDR1 KGHSH and CDR2 LQKENI. V was cut by 4 bases and J by 7 bases, with 13 bases left in between. The CDR3, as DNA: TGTGCCAGCTCACTTGCGGCTGCGAGTGGCTACACCTTC. This sequence encodes CASSLAAASGYTF.

The V and J genes are TRBV11-3 and TRBJ2-7; D possibly matches TRBD1 or TRBD2 (5 bases each). The germline gives CDR1 SGHNT, CDR2 YENEEA. Trimming removed 3 bases from V and 2 bases from J, with 14 bases in between. The CDR3 sequence is 15 residues long. The CDR3 is CASSFSGQATYEQYF. CDR3 in DNA: TGTGCCAGCAGCTTTTCGGGGCAGGCTACCTACGAGCAGTACTTC.

The sample holds one count of this clone. This sequence joins TRBV27 and TRBJ1-2; D is possibly TRBD1 (5 bases). V was shortened by 7 bases and J by 5 bases, with 17 bases between the two germline ends. CDR1 and CDR2 (germline): MNHEY, SMNVEV (reference sequence). This CDR3 is 14 amino acids long. The chain's CDR3 is CASKWQGPGYGYTF. CDR3 sequence (DNA): TGTGCCAGCAAGTGGCAGGGTCCCGGGTATGGCTACACCTTC.